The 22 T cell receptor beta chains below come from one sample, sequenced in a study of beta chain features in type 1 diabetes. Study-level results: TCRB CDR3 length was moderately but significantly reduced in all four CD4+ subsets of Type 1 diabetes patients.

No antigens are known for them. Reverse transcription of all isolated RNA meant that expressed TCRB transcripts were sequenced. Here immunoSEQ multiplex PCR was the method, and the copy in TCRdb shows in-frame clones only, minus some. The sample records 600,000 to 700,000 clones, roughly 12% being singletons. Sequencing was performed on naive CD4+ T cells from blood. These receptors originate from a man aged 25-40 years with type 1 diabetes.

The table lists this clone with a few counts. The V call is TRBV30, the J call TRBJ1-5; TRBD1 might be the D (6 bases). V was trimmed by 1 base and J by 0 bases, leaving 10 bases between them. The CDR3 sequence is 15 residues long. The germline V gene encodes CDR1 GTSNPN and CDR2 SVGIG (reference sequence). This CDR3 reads CAWSGTANSNQPQHF. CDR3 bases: TGTGCCTGGAGTGGGACAGCTAATAGCAATCAGCCCCAGCATTTT.

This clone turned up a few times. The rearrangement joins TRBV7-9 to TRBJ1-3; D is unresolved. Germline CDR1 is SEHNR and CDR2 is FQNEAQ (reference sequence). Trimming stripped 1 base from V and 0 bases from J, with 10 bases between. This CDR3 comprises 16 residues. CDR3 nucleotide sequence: TGTGCCAGCAGCTTAGGCAGGCCGGTCTCTGGAAACACCATATATTTT. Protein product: CASSLGRPVSGNTIYF. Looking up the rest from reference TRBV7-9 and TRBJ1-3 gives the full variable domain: DTGVSQNPRHKITKRGQNVTFRCDPISEHNRLYWYRQTLGQGPEFLTYFQNEAQLEKSRLLSDRFSAERPKGSFSTLEIQRTEQGDSAMYLCASSLGRPVSGNTIYFGEGSWLTVV.

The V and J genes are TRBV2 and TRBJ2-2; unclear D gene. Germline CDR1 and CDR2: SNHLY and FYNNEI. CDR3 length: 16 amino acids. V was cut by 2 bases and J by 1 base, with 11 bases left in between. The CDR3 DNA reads TGTGCCAGCAGTGAAATCCCAGGCTTGAACACCGGGGAGCTGTTTTTT. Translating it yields CASSEIPGLNTGELFF.

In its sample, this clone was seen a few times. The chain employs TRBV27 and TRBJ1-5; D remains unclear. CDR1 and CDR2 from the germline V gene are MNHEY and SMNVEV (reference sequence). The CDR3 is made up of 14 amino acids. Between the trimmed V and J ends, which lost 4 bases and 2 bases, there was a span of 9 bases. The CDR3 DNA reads TGTGCCAGCAGTTGGGTAGGTGGCAATCAGCCCCAGCATTTT. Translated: CASSWVGGNQPQHF.

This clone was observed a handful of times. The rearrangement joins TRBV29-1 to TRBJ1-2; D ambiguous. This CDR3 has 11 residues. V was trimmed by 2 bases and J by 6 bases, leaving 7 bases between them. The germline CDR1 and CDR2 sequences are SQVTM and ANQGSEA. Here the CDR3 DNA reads TGCAGCGTTGAAAAGGAAAATGGCTACACCTTC. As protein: CSVEKENGYTF. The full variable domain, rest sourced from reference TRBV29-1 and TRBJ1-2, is SAVISQKPSRDICQRGTSLTIQCQVDSQVTMMFWYRQQPGQSLTLIATANQGSEATYESGFVIDKFPISRPNLTFSTLTVSNMSPEDSSIYLCSVEKENGYTFGSGTRLTVV.

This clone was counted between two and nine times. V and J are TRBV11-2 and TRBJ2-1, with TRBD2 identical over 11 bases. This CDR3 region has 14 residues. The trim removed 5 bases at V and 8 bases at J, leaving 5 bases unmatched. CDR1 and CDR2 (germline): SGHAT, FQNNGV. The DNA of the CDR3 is TGTGCCAGCAGCGTTAGCGGGGGGGTCTATGAGCAGTTCTTC. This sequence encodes CASSVSGGVYEQFF.

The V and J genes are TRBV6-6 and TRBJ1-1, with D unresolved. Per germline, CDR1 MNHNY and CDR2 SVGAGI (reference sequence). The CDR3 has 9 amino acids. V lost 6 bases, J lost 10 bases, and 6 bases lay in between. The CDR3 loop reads CASSGGAFF. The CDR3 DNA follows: TGTGCCAGCAGCGGAGGAGCTTTCTTT.

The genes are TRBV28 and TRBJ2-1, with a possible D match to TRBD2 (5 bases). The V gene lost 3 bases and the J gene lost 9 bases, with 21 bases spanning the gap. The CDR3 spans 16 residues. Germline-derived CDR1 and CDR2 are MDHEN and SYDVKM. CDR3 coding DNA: TGTGCCAGCAGTTTCACAAGCAGTCCCTCGGGGAGTGAGCAGTTCTTC. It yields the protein CASSFTSSPSGSEQFF.

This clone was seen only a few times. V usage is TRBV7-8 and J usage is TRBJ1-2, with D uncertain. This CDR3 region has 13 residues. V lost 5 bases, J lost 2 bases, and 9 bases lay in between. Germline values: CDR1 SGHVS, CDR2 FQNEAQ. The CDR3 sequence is CASSPRTNYGYTF. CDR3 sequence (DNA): TGTGCCAGCAGCCCGAGGACCAACTATGGCTACACCTTC.

CDR3 amino acids: CASSSGDRVHTQYF. The CDR3 coding sequence is TGTGCCAGCAGCTCCGGAGATAGGGTGCATACGCAGTATTTT. The gene calls are TRBV6-5 and TRBJ2-3; D is unclear. The germline CDR1 and CDR2 sequences are MNHEY and SVGAGI. The CDR3 loop spans 14 amino acids. Trimming removed 6 bases at V and 7 bases at J, with 17 bases between.

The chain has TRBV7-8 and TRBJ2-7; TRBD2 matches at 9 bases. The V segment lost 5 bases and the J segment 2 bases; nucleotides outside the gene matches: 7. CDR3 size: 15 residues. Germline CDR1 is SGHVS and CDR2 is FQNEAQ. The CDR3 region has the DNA TGTGCCAGCAGCCCCATACTAGCGGGCCCCTACGAGCAGTACTTC. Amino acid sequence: CASSPILAGPYEQYF.

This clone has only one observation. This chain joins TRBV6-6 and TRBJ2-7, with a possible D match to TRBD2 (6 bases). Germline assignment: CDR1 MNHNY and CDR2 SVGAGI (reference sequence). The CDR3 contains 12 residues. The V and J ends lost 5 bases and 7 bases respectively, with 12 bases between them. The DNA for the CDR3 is TGTGCCAGCAGTCGTCCCCGGGGGGAGCAGTACTTC. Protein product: CASSRPRGEQYF.

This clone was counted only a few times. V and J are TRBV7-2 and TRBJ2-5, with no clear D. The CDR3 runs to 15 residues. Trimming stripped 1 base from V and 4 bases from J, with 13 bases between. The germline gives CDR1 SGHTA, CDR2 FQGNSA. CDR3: CASSLGSPMGETQYF. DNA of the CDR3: TGTGCCAGCAGCTTAGGCTCCCCGATGGGAGAGACCCAGTACTTC.

In DNA form, the CDR3 reads TGTGCCAGCAGTGAAAGGGACAGAATAGAGACCCAGTACTTC. This translates into CASSERDRIETQYF. The chain recombines TRBV28 with TRBJ2-5, with 7 bases aligning to TRBD1. There are 14 residues in the CDR3. With V trimmed by 5 bases and J by 4 bases, 7 bases remained unmatched. Germline-derived CDR1 and CDR2 are MDHEN and SYDVKM.

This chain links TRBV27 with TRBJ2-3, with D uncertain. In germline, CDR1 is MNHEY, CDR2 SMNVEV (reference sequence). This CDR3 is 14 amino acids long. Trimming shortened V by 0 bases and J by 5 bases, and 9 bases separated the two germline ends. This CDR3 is CASSLSEIRDTQYF. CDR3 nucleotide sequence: TGTGCCAGCAGTTTATCCGAGATCAGAGATACGCAGTATTTT.

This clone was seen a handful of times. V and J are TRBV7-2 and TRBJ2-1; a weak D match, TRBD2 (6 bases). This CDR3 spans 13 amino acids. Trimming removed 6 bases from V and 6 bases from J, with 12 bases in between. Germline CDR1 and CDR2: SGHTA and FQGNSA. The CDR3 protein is CASSYSGGNEQFF. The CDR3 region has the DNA TGTGCCAGCAGTTACTCCGGGGGCAATGAGCAGTTCTTC.

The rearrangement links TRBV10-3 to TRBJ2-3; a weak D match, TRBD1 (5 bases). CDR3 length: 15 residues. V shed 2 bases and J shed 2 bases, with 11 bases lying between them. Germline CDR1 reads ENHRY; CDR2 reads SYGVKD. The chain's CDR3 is CAISERQQNTDTQYF. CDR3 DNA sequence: TGTGCCATCAGTGAGAGACAGCAGAACACAGATACGCAGTATTTT.

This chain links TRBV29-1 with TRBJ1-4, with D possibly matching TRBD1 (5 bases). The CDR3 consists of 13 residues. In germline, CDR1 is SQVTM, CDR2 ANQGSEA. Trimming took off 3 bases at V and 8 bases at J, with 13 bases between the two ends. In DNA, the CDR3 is TGCAGCGTTGAGGGACCCGGAGGGGAAAAACTGTTTTTT. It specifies CSVEGPGGEKLFF.

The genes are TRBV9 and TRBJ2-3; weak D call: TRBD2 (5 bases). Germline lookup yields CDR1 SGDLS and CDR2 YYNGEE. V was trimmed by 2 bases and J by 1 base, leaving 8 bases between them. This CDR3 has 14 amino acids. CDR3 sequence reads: CASSVSARTDTQYF. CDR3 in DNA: TGTGCCAGCAGCGTTAGCGCTCGCACAGATACGCAGTATTTT.

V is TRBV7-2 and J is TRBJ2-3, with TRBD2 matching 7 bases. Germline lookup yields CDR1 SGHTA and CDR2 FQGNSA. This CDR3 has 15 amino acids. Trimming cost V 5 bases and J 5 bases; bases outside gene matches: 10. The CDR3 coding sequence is TGTGCCAGCAGCGGACGCGGACTAGTAGGAGATACGCAGTATTTT. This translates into CASSGRGLVGDTQYF.

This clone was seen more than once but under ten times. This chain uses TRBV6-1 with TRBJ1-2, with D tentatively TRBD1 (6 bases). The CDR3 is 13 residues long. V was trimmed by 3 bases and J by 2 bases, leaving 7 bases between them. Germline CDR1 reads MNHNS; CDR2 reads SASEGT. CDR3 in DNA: TGTGCCAGCAGTGATACAGGGAACTATGGCTACACCTTC. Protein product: CASSDTGNYGYTF.

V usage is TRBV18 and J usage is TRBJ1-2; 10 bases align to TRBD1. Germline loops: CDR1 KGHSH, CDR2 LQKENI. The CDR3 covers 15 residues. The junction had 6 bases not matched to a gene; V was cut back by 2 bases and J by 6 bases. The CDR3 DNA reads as TGTGCCAGCTCACCATCCGAGACAGGGGGCGATGGCTACACCTTC. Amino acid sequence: CASSPSETGGDGYTF.